Listed here are 23 T cell receptor beta chains from one sample, sequenced in a study of blood T cell repertoires in COVID-19. Sequencing was performed with immunoSEQ multiplex PCR; in TCRdb, only in-frame clones are kept and a portion is missing. The table records 200,000 to 250,000 clones, about 90% of them present only once. Sequenced input: peripheral blood. These receptors originate from a woman younger than 45 who had recovered from COVID-19.

The V gene is TRBV9, the J gene TRBJ1-2; TRBD1 matches 8 bases. Per germline, CDR1 SGDLS and CDR2 YYNGEE. Germline trimming cut 4 bases from V and 8 bases from J; bases unmatched to any gene: 10. This CDR3 spans 14 amino acids. The CDR3, as DNA: TGTGCCAGCAGCTTCCACCAGGGGGCAGGGGGCTACACCTTC. This translates into CASSFHQGAGGYTF.

The genes are TRBV13 and TRBJ1-2; no definite D call. Germline CDR1 and CDR2: PRHDT and FYEKMQ (reference sequence). The germline V and J ends were trimmed by 4 bases and 7 bases, with 16 bases remaining between them. This CDR3 region has 14 residues. CDR3: CASSYPGRAGGYTF. CDR3 in DNA: TGTGCCAGCAGCTACCCGGGGAGGGCCGGTGGCTACACCTTC.

The chain has TRBV5-4 and TRBJ1-1; TRBD1 matches 7 bases. The CDR3 is 14 amino acids. The V segment lost 0 bases and the J segment 3 bases; nucleotides outside the gene matches: 2. Germline V lookup: CDR1 SGHNT, CDR2 YYREEE (reference sequence). DNA for the CDR3: TGTGCCAGCAGCTTGGGGGACAGAGACACTGAAGCTTTCTTT. Its protein is CASSLGDRDTEAFF.

The V and J genes are TRBV6-5 and TRBJ1-4, with D unresolved. The CDR3 has 15 amino acids. V shed 4 bases and J shed 5 bases, with 14 bases lying between them. In germline, CDR1 is MNHEY, CDR2 SVGAGI. DNA of the CDR3: TGTGCCAGCAGTTTAGAGTCATACTCCAATGAAAAACTGTTTTTT. This encodes CASSLESYSNEKLFF.

This clone was counted once. The V gene is TRBV6-5, the J gene TRBJ1-2; a possible D gene is TRBD1 (5 bases). The CDR3 loop spans 15 amino acids. Trimming pared 0 bases from V and 8 bases from J, leaving 16 bases between. The germline V gene encodes CDR1 MNHEY and CDR2 SVGAGI. CDR3 residues: CASSYSNRPLSGYTF. CDR3 DNA: TGTGCCAGCAGTTACTCGAACAGGCCCCTAAGCGGCTACACCTTC.

The chain recombines TRBV10-3 with TRBJ2-1; 9 bases agree with TRBD2. Trimming removed 2 bases from V and 6 bases from J; junction bases left unmatched: 5. The CDR3 length is 15 residues. CDR1 and CDR2 from the germline V gene are ENHRY and SYGVKD. In nucleotides, the CDR3 is TGTGCCATCAGTGAGGCGGGGGGGCCTTCCAATGAGCAGTTCTTC. It translates to CAISEAGGPSNEQFF.

In this sample, this clone turned up once. The chain recombines TRBV19 with TRBJ2-2; D perhaps matches TRBD2 (7 bases). The CDR3 is 16 amino acids. V was trimmed by 8 bases and J by 6 bases, leaving 22 bases between them. Germline CDR1 reads LNHDA; CDR2 reads SQIVND (reference sequence). This CDR3 reads CASQPWGGARPGELFF. The CDR3 coding sequence is TGTGCCAGTCAACCTTGGGGGGGCGCCAGGCCCGGGGAGCTGTTTTTT.

This clone was detected only a few times. The chain links TRBV6-2 or TRBV6-3 to TRBJ1-5; D ambiguous. Trimming removed 5 bases from V and 8 bases from J, with 7 bases in between. The CDR3 consists of 11 residues. Germline CDR1 reads MNHEY; CDR2 reads SVGEGT. DNA for the CDR3: TGTGCCAGCAGTAACGGAGAGCCCCAGCATTTT. Translation: CASSNGEPQHF.

The chain is built from TRBV4-1 and TRBJ2-3; possible D gene TRBD1, 5 bases. The CDR3 length is 15 residues. Germline CDR1 MGHRA, CDR2 YSYEKL. Trimming removed 7 bases at V and 4 bases at J, with 18 bases between. CDR3 loop: CASTFMGLQADTQYF. CDR3 sequence (DNA): TGCGCCAGCACCTTTATGGGTCTACAGGCAGATACGCAGTATTTT.

The J gene is TRBJ2-7, the V gene TRBV6-2 or TRBV6-3, with 9 bases aligning to TRBD1. The CDR3 runs 14 residues. Unmatched junction bases numbered 3, after V lost 4 bases and J lost 2 bases. In germline, CDR1 is MNHEY, CDR2 SVGEGT. The chain's CDR3 is CASSFGTGPYEQYF. The CDR3 DNA sequence: TGTGCCAGCAGTTTCGGGACAGGGCCCTACGAGCAGTACTTC.

This rearrangement joins TRBV6-2 or TRBV6-3 to TRBJ2-3; weak D call: TRBD2 (5 bases). Germline lookup yields CDR1 MNHEY and CDR2 SVGEGT. CDR3 size: 16 residues. The V gene lost 6 bases and the J gene lost 5 bases, with 21 bases spanning the gap. CDR3 sequence: CASSRTPLLEGDTQYF. In DNA form, the CDR3 reads TGTGCCAGCAGCAGAACCCCACTCCTCGAGGGAGATACGCAGTATTTT.

This clone has just one count. The V call is TRBV6-5, the J call TRBJ1-5; D may be TRBD1 (5 bases). Germline V gene lookup returns CDR1 MNHEY and CDR2 SVGAGI. CDR3 length equals 13 residues. V lost 6 bases to trimming and J lost 7 bases, with 13 bases between them. The CDR3 DNA is TGTGCCAGCAGGGAGGGGTTGTGGCAGCCCCAGCATTTT. It translates to CASREGLWQPQHF.

This clone was seen a few times. The J gene is TRBJ2-3, the V gene TRBV15, with a possible D match to TRBD2 (6 bases). Trimming shortened V by 0 bases and J by 5 bases, and 15 bases separated the two germline ends. The CDR3 runs to 16 residues. CDR1 and CDR2 from the germline V gene are LNHNV and YYDKDF (reference sequence). CDR3 DNA sequence: TGTGCCACCAGCAGAGACCTGACTAGATTCGGAGATACGCAGTATTTT. Translation gives CATSRDLTRFGDTQYF.

This clone was observed a few times. Here the CDR3 DNA reads TGCGCCAGCAGTGAGTCTTGGGTTGGGCGGGGGGAAAGGCGACCGGAGCAGTTCTTC. This encodes CASSESWVGRGERRPEQFF. The genes are TRBV10-2 and TRBJ2-1; 8 bases align to TRBD2. V was clipped by 0 bases and J by 10 bases; unmatched bases: 20. There are 19 residues in the CDR3. In germline, CDR1 is WSHSY, CDR2 SAAADI.

The chain couples TRBV4-3 to TRBJ1-1; D is ambiguous. CDR1 is LGHNA and CDR2 is YSLEER in the germline V gene. The CDR3 contains 13 residues. V was trimmed by 0 bases and J by 2 bases, leaving 4 bases between them. The CDR3 DNA reads as TGCGCCAGCAGCCAAGATATCAACACTGAAGCTTTCTTT. Its translation is CASSQDINTEAFF.

The chain carries TRBV11-2 and TRBJ2-3; D is uncertain. CDR1 is SGHAT and CDR2 is FQNNGV in the germline V gene. The CDR3 consists of 14 residues. The ends were cut back, 1 base at V and 3 bases at J, with 8 bases in the middle. The CDR3 here is CASSLGYQTDTQYF. The CDR3 DNA is TGTGCCAGCAGCTTAGGGTATCAGACAGATACGCAGTATTTT.

This clone occurred a few times. The genes are TRBV14 and TRBJ2-5, with D perhaps TRBD1 (6 bases). Germline assignment: CDR1 SGHDN and CDR2 FVKESK. There are 13 residues in the CDR3. The V end lost 3 bases, the J end lost 7 bases, and 12 bases lay between the germline ends. The CDR3 sequence is CASSQATGWTQYF. The CDR3 nucleotides read TGTGCCAGCAGCCAGGCCACAGGGTGGACCCAGTACTTC.

As regards this clone: Other DNA sequences in this sample translate to the same CDR3. This rearrangement joins TRBV2 to TRBJ1-1; maybe TRBD1 (6 bases). The V end lost 8 bases, the J end lost 8 bases, and 12 bases lay between the germline ends. The CDR3 length is 11 residues. Germline V CDR1 and CDR2: SNHLY, FYNNEI. The CDR3 sequence: CASQGGLEAFF. DNA for the CDR3: TGTGCCAGCCAAGGGGGTCTAGAAGCTTTCTTT.

The genes are TRBV30 and TRBJ2-1; 10 nucleotides line up with TRBD2. The CDR3 loop spans 14 amino acids. V trimming: 0 bases; J trimming: 10 bases; junction bases outside the gene matches: 6. Germline lookup yields CDR1 GTSNPN and CDR2 SVGIG (reference sequence). The CDR3 sequence: CAWSVVLAGREQFF. DNA for the CDR3: TGTGCCTGGAGTGTGGTACTAGCGGGACGGGAGCAGTTCTTC.

This chain connects TRBV7-2 to TRBJ1-1; maybe TRBD1 (6 bases). The CDR3 has 14 amino acids. Trimming pared 2 bases from V and 2 bases from J, leaving 9 bases between. Germline V gene lookup returns CDR1 SGHTA and CDR2 FQGNSA. CDR3 region: CASSLTGYNTEAFF. The DNA of the CDR3 is TGTGCCAGCAGCTTAACAGGGTACAACACTGAAGCTTTCTTT. The full variable domain, rest sourced from reference TRBV7-2 and TRBJ1-1, is GAGVSQSPSNKVTEKGKDVELRCDPISGHTALYWYRQSLGQGLEFLIYFQGNSAPDKSGLPSDRFSAERTGGSVSTLTIQRTQQEDSAVYLCASSLTGYNTEAFFGQGTRLTVV.

This chain connects TRBV2 to TRBJ1-5; tentatively, D is TRBD1 (6 bases). Germline V CDR1 and CDR2: SNHLY, FYNNEI. Trimming removed 6 bases from V and 4 bases from J, with 7 bases in between. There are 12 residues in the CDR3. The CDR3: CASSTGNQPQHF. The CDR3 coding sequence is TGTGCCAGCAGCACAGGGAATCAGCCCCAGCATTTT. The full variable domain, with the rest looked up from reference TRBV2 and TRBJ1-5, is EPEVTQTPSHQVTQMGQEVILRCVPISNHLYFYWYRQILGQKVEFLVSFYNNEISEKSEIFDDQFSVERPDGSNFTLKIRSTKLEDSAMYFCASSTGNQPQHFGDGTRLSIL.

This chain connects TRBV2 to TRBJ2-7, with 8 nucleotides matching TRBD2. CDR3 length: 13 amino acids. V gave up 3 bases and J gave up 5 bases; unmatched junction bases: 3. CDR1 SNHLY and CDR2 FYNNEI come from the germline V gene. The CDR3 loop is CASSEGRGDEQYF. CDR3 DNA sequence: TGTGCCAGCAGTGAGGGGCGGGGGGACGAGCAGTACTTC.

The chain couples TRBV6-5 to TRBJ2-3; D gene unclear. V lost 4 bases and J lost 4, with 9 bases in between. This CDR3 region has 13 residues. The germline gives CDR1 MNHEY, CDR2 SVGAGI. The DNA of the CDR3 is TGTGCCAGCAGTTCCTATTCTGCAGATACGCAGTATTTT. This encodes CASSSYSADTQYF.